The 18 T cell receptor beta chains below were found in one sample sequenced in a study of blood T cells in healthy people across ages. A sample-barcoded 5' primer and a J-beta primer mix were used in a second PCR of about 7 to 11 cycles. TCRdb recomputed calls from the 5' RACE reads with MiXCR, one row per CDR3 protein. The sample records 1.5 million to 2 million distinct CDR3 sequences, over 25% being singletons. Sequenced material: blood. The receptors shown here come from a woman in her 30s in good health.

The CDR3: CSGVGNQETQYF. DNA for the CDR3: TGCAGCGGTGTAGGCAATCAAGAGACCCAGTATTTT. The chain joins TRBV29-1 to TRBJ2-5; D unclear. The J call is uncertain, as TRBJ2-3 better fits the DNA end. CDR3 size: 12 residues. Germline V lookup: CDR1 SQVTM, CDR2 ANQGSEA.

This clonotype was detected many times. This chain joins TRBV20-1 and TRBJ1-5; a possible D gene is TRBD1 (6 bases). The germline gives CDR1 DFQATT, CDR2 SNEGSKA (reference sequence). The CDR3 is 14 residues long. Between the trimmed V and J ends, which lost 6 bases and 6 bases, there was a span of 18 bases. CDR3 protein: CSATTGSESQPQHF. In nucleotides, the CDR3 is TGCAGTGCCACCACAGGGTCGGAGAGTCAGCCCCAGCATTTT.

The chain recombines TRBV5-1 with TRBJ2-3; D ambiguous. This CDR3 has 12 amino acids. Trimming cost V 1 base and J 4 bases, with 4 bases left between them. Germline lookup yields CDR1 SGHRS and CDR2 YFSETQ. Written as DNA, the CDR3 is TGCGCCAGCAGCTTGAAGGCAGATACGCAGTATTTT. Amino acids: CASSLKADTQYF.

This clonotype has only a few counts. The rearrangement joins TRBV9 to TRBJ2-1; D unresolved. The CDR3 covers 16 residues. Germline CDR1 is SGDLS and CDR2 is YYNGEE. Trimming pared 1 base from V and 0 bases from J, leaving 11 bases between. CDR3 in amino acids: CASSVLGLSSYNEQFF. CDR3 DNA sequence: TGTGCCAGCAGCGTATTAGGTCTGAGCTCCTACAATGAGCAGTTCTTC.

This clonotype has only a few counts. This chain joins TRBV6-1 and TRBJ2-1; D is perhaps TRBD1 (6 bases). The CDR3 loop spans 14 amino acids. CDR1 is MNHNS and CDR2 is SASEGT in the germline V gene. Trimming stripped 4 bases from V and 8 bases from J, with 15 bases between. In DNA, the CDR3 is TGTGCCAGCAGTGCGGTCCTCAGGGGCCATGAGCAGTTCTTC. Amino acids: CASSAVLRGHEQFF.

This clonotype was picked up a small number of times. This rearrangement joins TRBV7-9 to TRBJ2-5; D possibly corresponds to TRBD1 (6 bases). The CDR3 extends over 16 amino acids. CDR1 and CDR2 (germline): SEHNR, FQNEAQ (reference sequence). V lost 5 bases and J lost 1, with 17 bases in between. For the CDR3, the DNA is TGTGCCAGCAGCCTAAACAGGGTTCGGGGCCAAGAGACCCAGTACTTC. This codes for CASSLNRVRGQETQYF.

This clonotype was found a few times. The genes are TRBV11-2 and TRBJ2-7; weak D call: TRBD2 (6 bases). The CDR3 length is 15 residues. V lost 7 bases, J lost 3 bases, and 19 bases lay in between. The germline gives CDR1 SGHAT, CDR2 FQNNGV. The CDR3 DNA reads as TGTGCCAGCACCACGTCCGGGACTCAAAACTACGAGCAGTACTTC. Its protein product is CASTTSGTQNYEQYF.

A few counts support this clonotype. This chain uses TRBV20-1 with TRBJ1-4; D perhaps matches TRBD1 (6 bases). Trimming took off 6 bases at V and 1 base at J, with 12 bases between the two ends. This CDR3 comprises 14 residues. CDR1 is DFQATT and CDR2 is SNEGSKA in the germline V gene (reference sequence). For the CDR3, the DNA is TGCAGTGCAAACAACAGGGAAACTAATGAAAAACTGTTTTTT. Its translation: CSANNRETNEKLFF.

This clonotype was seen a few times. This may come from a read error, since a much larger clone is one base off. The chain recombines TRBV7-2 with TRBJ2-1; D call uncertain. CDR3 length: 11 amino acids. The germline V gene has CDR1 SGHTA and CDR2 FQGNSA. The CDR3 nucleotides are TGTGTCAGCTCAGCCACCAATGAGCAGTTCTTC. Translation: CVSSATNEQFF.

The chain recombines TRBV20-1 with TRBJ1-2; 10 bases match TRBD1. Germline V gene lookup returns CDR1 DFQATT and CDR2 SNEGSKA (reference sequence). V shed 0 bases and J 8 bases; nucleotides not matched to a gene: 3. The CDR3 covers 13 residues. The CDR3 DNA reads as TGCAGTGCTAGAGAGACAGGGGGCTGGGGCTACACCTTC. Protein sequence: CSARETGGWGYTF.

V usage is TRBV4-1 and J usage is TRBJ2-3; 10 nucleotides agree with TRBD2. The CDR3 totals 16 residues. The germline V gene encodes CDR1 MGHRA and CDR2 YSYEKL. V shed 4 bases, J shed 5 bases, and the junction held 9 bases outside the gene matches. This CDR3 reads CASSRNSGGKKDTQYF. The CDR3 DNA sequence: TGCGCCAGCAGCCGGAATAGCGGGGGGAAGAAAGATACGCAGTATTTT.

The rearrangement links TRBV2 to TRBJ1-5; 8 positions match TRBD1. The CDR3 runs 15 residues. Germline CDR1 reads SNHLY; CDR2 reads FYNNEI. The junction had 5 bases not matched to a gene; V was cut back by 2 bases and J by 5 bases. Here the CDR3 DNA reads TGTGCCAGCAGTGAAAACACAGGGGGGCATCAGCCCCAGCATTTT. This sequence encodes CASSENTGGHQPQHF.

This rearrangement joins TRBV29-1 to TRBJ1-4, with D hard to call. Germline V gene lookup returns CDR1 SQVTM and CDR2 ANQGSEA. V gave up 2 bases and J gave up 6 bases, with 10 bases separating them. This CDR3 has 13 amino acids. The CDR3: CSVESQVDEKLFF. DNA of the CDR3: TGCAGCGTTGAAAGCCAGGTCGATGAAAAACTGTTTTTT.

This clonotype occurred a few times. This chain uses TRBV7-2 with TRBJ2-5, with D tentatively TRBD1 (6 bases). V dropped 5 bases and J dropped 2 bases, with 15 bases sitting between them. Germline V gene sequence: CDR1 SGHTA, CDR2 FQGNSA. The CDR3 sequence is 15 residues long. CDR3 DNA sequence: TGTGCCAGCAGCCCCGGCACAGGGTGGCAAGAGACCCAGTACTTC. It yields the protein CASSPGTGWQETQYF.

The chain couples TRBV11-1 to TRBJ2-4, with D perhaps matching TRBD2 (5 bases). V was trimmed by 1 base and J by 13 bases, leaving 47 bases between them. Germline V lookup: CDR1 SGHAT, CDR2 FQDESV (reference sequence). CDR3 length: 24 residues. CDR3 sequence (DNA): TGTGCCAGCAGCTTAGGCCGGGGTTGGGTCGAATATGATATGTTGACGCGTTCGAACAATGAGCAGTACTTC. Residues: CASSLGRGWVEYDMLTRSNNEQYF. Together with reference TRBV11-1 and TRBJ2-4, the CDR3 gives the full variable domain: EAEVAQSPRYKITEKSQAVAFWCDPISGHATLYWYRQILGQGPELLVQFQDESVVDDSQLPKDRFSAERLKGVDSTLKIQPAELGDSAMYLCASSLGRGWVEYDMLTRSNNEQYFGAGTRLSVL.

In its sample, this clonotype was seen a few times. The gene calls are TRBV5-5 and TRBJ2-5; TRBD1 matches at 12 bases. The length of the CDR3 is 15 residues. Germline CDR1 SGHKS, CDR2 YYEKEE (reference sequence). Unmatched junction bases numbered 7, after V lost 5 bases and J lost 5 bases. DNA for the CDR3: TGTGCCAGCAGTCCGCCCGGGACAGGGGGCGAGACCCAGTACTTC. Translated: CASSPPGTGGETQYF. The whole variable domain, remainder taken from reference TRBV5-5 and TRBJ2-5, is DAGVTQSPTHLIKTRGQQVTLRCSPISGHKSVSWYQQVLGQGPQFIFQYYEKEERGRGNFPDRFSARQFPNYSSELNVNALLLGDSALYLCASSPPGTGGETQYFGPGTRLLVL.

The chain combines TRBV5-1 with TRBJ1-2, with TRBD1 matching 10 bases. CDR1 SGHRS and CDR2 YFSETQ come from the germline V gene. The CDR3 length is 15 residues. V was clipped by 2 bases and J by 2 bases; unmatched bases: 3. This CDR3 reads CASSFGTGVNYGYTF. As DNA, the CDR3 is TGCGCCAGCAGCTTCGGGACAGGGGTAAACTATGGCTACACCTTC.

In its sample, this clonotype was seen a few times. Germline and junction disagree at one end, which may indicate a read error. The rearrangement links TRBV5-5 to TRBJ2-5, with a tentative D call TRBD2 (7 bases). Germline-derived CDR1 and CDR2 are SGHKS and YYEKEE (reference sequence). The CDR3 is 15 residues long. The CDR3 loop is CVSSSVGGAGETQYF. The CDR3 DNA reads as TGTGTCAGCAGCTCGGTAGGGGGGGCCGGTGAGACCCAGTACTTC.